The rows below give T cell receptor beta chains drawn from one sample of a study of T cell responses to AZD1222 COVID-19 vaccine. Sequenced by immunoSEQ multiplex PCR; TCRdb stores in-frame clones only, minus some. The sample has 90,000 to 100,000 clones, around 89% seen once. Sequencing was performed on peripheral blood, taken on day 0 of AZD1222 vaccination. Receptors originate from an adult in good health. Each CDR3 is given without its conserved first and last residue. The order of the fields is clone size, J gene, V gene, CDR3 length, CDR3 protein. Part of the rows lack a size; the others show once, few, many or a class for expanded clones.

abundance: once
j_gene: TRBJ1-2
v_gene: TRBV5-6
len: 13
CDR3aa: ASSYYNRGLAGYT

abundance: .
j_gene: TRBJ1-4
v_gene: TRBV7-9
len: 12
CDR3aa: ASSYGQLNEKLF

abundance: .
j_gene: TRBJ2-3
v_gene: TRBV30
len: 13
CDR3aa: AQRGISSDTYTQY

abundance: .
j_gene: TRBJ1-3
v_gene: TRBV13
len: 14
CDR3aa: ASSSRDRIGGNTIY

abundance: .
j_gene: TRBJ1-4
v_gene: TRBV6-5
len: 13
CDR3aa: ASTRRTGREEKLF

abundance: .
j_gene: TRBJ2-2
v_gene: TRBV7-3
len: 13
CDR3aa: ASSLRTGPTGELF

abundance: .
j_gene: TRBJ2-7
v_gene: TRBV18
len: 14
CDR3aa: ASSPGTSGPSYEQY

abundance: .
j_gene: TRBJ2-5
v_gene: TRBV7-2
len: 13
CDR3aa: ASSTQTSLGETQY

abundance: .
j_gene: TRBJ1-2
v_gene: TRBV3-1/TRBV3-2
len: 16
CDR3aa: ASSQDRPHRGRRYGYT

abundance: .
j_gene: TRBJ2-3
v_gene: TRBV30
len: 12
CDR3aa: AWSVGQGKDTQY

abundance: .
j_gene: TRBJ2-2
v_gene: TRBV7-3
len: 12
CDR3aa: ASSLASNTGELF

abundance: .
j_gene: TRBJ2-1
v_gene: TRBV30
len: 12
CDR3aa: AWSARSGYNEQF

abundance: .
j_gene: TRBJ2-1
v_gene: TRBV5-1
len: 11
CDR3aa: ASSFIPDNEQF

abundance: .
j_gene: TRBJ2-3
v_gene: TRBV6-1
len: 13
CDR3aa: ASSEGGTSMYTQY

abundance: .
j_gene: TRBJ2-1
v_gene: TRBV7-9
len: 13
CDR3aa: ASSLSPIEATEQF

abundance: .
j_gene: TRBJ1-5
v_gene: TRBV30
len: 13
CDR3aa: AWSVQGVSNQPQH

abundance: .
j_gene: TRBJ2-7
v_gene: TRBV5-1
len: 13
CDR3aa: ASSLVGSGFYEQY

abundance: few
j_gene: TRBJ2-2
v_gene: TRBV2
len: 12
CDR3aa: ASSVSGTTGELF

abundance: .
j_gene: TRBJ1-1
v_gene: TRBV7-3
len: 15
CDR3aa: ASSPSVYRGGDTEAF

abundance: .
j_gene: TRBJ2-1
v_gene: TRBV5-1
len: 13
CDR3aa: ASSLGTISYNEQF

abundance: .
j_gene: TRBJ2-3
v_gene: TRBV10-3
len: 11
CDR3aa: AIKRENTDTQY

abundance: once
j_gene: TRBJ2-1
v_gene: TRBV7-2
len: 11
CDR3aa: ASSPRGGSEQF

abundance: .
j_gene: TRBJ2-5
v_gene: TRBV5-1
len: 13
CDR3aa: ASSGGLAGTETQY

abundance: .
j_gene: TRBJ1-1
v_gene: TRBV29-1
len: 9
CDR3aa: TQGGDTEAF

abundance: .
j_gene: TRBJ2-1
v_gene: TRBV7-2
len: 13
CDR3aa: ASSLERGGRDEQF

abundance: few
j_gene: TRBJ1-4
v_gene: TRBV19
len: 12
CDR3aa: ASSMDRGREKLF

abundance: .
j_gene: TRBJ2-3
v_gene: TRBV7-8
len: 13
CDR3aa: ASSPRLGETDTQY

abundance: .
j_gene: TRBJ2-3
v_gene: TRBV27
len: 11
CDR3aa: ASSFRLTDTQY

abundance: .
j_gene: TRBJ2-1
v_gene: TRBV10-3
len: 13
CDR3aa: AISESQSLEAEQF

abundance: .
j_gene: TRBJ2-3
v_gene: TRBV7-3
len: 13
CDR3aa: ASSLAAWGTDTQY

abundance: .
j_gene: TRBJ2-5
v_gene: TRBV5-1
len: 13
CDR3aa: ASSLSPGGMETQY

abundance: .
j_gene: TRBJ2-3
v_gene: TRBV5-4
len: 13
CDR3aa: ASSLGVGSTDTQY

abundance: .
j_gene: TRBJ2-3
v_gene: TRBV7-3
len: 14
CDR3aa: ASSPSLAPSTDTQY

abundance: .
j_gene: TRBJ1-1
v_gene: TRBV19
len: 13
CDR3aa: ASSIGGAGNTEAF

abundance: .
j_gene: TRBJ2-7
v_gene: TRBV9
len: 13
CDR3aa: ASSLTSGGPDEQY

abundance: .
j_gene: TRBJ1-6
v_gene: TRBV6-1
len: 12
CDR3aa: ASSELGENSPLH

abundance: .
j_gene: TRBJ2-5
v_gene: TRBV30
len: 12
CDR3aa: AWSPTGVGETQY

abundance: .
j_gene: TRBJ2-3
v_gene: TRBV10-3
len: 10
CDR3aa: AISDPTDTQY

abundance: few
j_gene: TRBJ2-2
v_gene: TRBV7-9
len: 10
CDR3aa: ASSHNTGELF

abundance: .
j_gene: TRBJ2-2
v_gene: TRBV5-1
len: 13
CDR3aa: ASSLGLGASGELF

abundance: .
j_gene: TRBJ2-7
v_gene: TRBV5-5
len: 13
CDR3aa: ASSLQGPPLYEQY

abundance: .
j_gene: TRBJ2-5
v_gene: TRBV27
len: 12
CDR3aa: ASSSGRWGETQY

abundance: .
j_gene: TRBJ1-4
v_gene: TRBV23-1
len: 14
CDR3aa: ASSQSWPGQNEKLF

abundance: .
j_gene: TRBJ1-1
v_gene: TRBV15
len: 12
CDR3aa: ATSRDPGQAEAF

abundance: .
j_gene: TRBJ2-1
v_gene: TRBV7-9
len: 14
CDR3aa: ASSLGGTGGQREQF

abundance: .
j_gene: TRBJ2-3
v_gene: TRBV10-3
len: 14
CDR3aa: AIMEGSRGTTDTQY

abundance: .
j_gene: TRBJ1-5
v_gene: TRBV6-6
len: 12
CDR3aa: ASSSQRSNQPQH

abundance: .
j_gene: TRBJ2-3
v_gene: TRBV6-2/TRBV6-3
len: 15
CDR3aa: ASSYSIMAGVGDTQY

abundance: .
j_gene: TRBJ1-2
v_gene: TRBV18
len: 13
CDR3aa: ASSPPGQGGYGYT

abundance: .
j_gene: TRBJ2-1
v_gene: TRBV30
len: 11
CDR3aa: AWSVELAHEQF

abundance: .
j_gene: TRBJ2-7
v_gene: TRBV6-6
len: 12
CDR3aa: ASSYFPRPYEQY

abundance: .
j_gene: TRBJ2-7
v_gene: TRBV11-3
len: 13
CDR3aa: ASSLVGSKTYEQY

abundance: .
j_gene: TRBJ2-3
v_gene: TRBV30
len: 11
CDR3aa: ACSGLATDTQY

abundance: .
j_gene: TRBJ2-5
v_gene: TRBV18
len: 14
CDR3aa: ASSPRPGRGEETQY

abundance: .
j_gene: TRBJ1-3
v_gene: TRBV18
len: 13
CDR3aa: ASSALNLHGNTIY

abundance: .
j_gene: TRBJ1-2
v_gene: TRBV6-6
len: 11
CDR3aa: ATKLRDTHGYT

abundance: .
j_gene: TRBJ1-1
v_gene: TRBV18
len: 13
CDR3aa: ASSPRDPLNTEAF

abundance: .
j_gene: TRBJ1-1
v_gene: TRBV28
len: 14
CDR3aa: ASSPGDQTGETEAF